This TCR beta chain was obtained from a study of cytomegalovirus exposure and HLA in healthy donors. Looking at the study overall: The 120 or so validation repertoires used a platform that matched the one used for the approximately 700 first-cohort repertoires, as a later analysis reported. Study-wide results and caveats: The tendency of first-cohort TCR clusters to co-occur in the 100 to 150 validation repertoires was identified by a subsequent analysis. Three chains linked to CMV were shown in vitro to be specific for CMV antigens.

Regarding this clone: The antigen remains unidentified.

Germline values: CDR1 MNHNS, CDR2 SASEGT. With V trimmed by 2 bases and J by 8 bases, 8 bases remained unmatched. CDR3 length equals 15 residues. The protocol was immunoSEQ multiplex PCR, while the TCRdb copy is restricted to in-frame clones and leaves out a portion. The table lists 150,000 to 200,000 clones, less than 90% of them singletons. The chain couples TRBV6-1 to TRBJ1-3, with 8 bases aligning to TRBD1. The sequence was collected from a man between 25 and 39 years old in good health and CMV-seropositive. The sample was PBMCs. The CDR3: CASSEFPGQGDTIYF. In nucleotides, the CDR3 is TGTGCCAGCAGTGAATTCCCCGGACAGGGAGACACCATATATTTT.